This T cell receptor (beta chain) was identified during a study of glioma-infiltrating T cells (TCRdb year 2016). For the study in its entirety: The study sequenced TCR alpha- and beta-chain repertoires from glioma tissue, from non-neoplastic brain tissue and from matched peripheral blood mononuclear cells. The paired cohort comprised three low-grade glioma patients, about 8 primary glioblastoma patients and three non-glioma patients contributing non-neoplastic brain tissue. Each tissue-infiltrating repertoire was compared with the same patient's peripheral blood repertoire to measure divergence between tissue and blood T-cell populations. The full study reports these points: The group comparisons were based on small numbers of patients: three non-neoplastic, three low-grade glioma and about eight glioblastoma patients. Very few CDR3 sequences were found to be shared between tissue and blood, and this scarcity was attributed to high CDR3 diversity and limited sampling. In non-neoplastic patients, VJ-independent divergence between tissue and blood fell below expectation, whereas in all gliomas, and especially in low-grade gliomas, the divergence rose above expectation.

The trim is 5 bases for V and 8 bases for J, with a gap of 12 bases between the germline ends. The CDR3 starts with the cysteine, ends with the phenylalanine, and has 12 residues. The CDR3 DNA has 36 bases and is translated from base 1. Note on this clonotype: Its antigen is not yet known. No much larger clone is present one base from it, and per-base qualities are unavailable.

The iRepertoire nested amplicon-rescue multiplex PCR (arm-PCR) platform was used to amplify TCR alpha and beta CDR3 regions from RNA. The input for one-step reverse transcription and amplification was roughly 95-450 ng of either tissue mRNA or PBMC total RNA. Following bead purification, Illumina adapters were added by a secondary multiplex PCR, and libraries between 200 and 400 bp were gel-purified. Demultiplexing relied on internal 6-nucleotide barcodes carried by the libraries. The libraries were sequenced on an Illumina MiSeq using 2x220 or 2x250 nucleotide paired-end reads. For the original study's pipeline: Paired reads were merged using FLASH 1.2.11 and were aligned to the GRCh37 human genome using BWA-MEM, after which TRA and TRB reads were extracted. An IMGT-derived reference of cassette sequences and CDR3 motifs, with pseudogenes included, was used for V and J assignment. Reads were translated in three frames, and productive CDR3s were defined by a C…FGXG motif without stop codons. Unique combinations of V-J cassette pair and CDR3 amino acid sequence were defined as clonotypes. Hamming distance filtering was applied to reads, with thresholds set by the sequence error rate of each sample in mapped regions. In-frame beta chains were kept once TCRdb had trimmed the public reads at Q25 with fastp and called clones with MiXCR. Entries are consolidated by CDR3 protein sequence, retaining the most common genes and DNA. The V and J calls were not made by the authors but by TCRdb's processing. This sample has 95,000 to 150,000 distinct CDR3 sequences in its table, and roughly 25% of those were observed once. The ten largest clones represent approximately 16% of the sample.

This TCR came from a human donor with low-grade glioma or glioblastoma, undergoing nonglioma brain surgery, or in good health (not recorded which). Sequencing input: glioma tissue, nonneoplastic brain tissue, or PBMCs (not recorded which). The chain couples TRBV12-3 or TRBV12-4 to TRBJ1-1, and perhaps TRBD1 as D gene, on 5 matching bases. The nucleotide sequence reads TGTGCCAGCAGTCCTCAGGGTTGGGAAGCTTTCTTT. Its coded protein is CASSPQGWEAFF.